These 2 T cell receptor beta chains originate from one sample sequenced in a study of blood T cell repertoires in COVID-19. The data were produced by immunoSEQ multiplex PCR, yet TCRdb's version contains in-frame clones alone and is incomplete. Here the sample spans some 110,000 clones, approximately 81% being singletons. Input material: peripheral blood. These receptors all come from a man aged 35 to 55 with acute or convalescent COVID-19.

The chain employs TRBV12-3 or TRBV12-4 and TRBJ1-3; no clear D gene. This CDR3 spans 13 amino acids. The V end was cut by 1 base, the J end by 5 bases, with 6 bases between. The CDR3 DNA follows: TGTGCCAGCAGTTTAGGAGGGAGAAACACCATATATTTT. It codes for CASSLGGRNTIYF.

The genes are TRBV27 and TRBJ1-1; 7 positions match TRBD1. CDR3 length equals 14 residues. With 5 bases clipped from V and 3 bases from J, the junction kept 6 bases outside the gene matches. Germline V lookup: CDR1 MNHEY, CDR2 SMNVEV (reference sequence). The CDR3: CASSTGQRYTEAFF. CDR3 coding DNA: TGTGCCAGCAGTACGGGACAGAGGTACACTGAAGCTTTCTTT.